These T cell receptor beta chains were read from a single sample in a study of cytomegalovirus exposure and HLA in healthy donors. Profiled with immunoSEQ multiplex PCR; TCRdb holds only in-frame clones, not every one. The sample lists about 140,000 clones; more than 65% were seen once. Sequencing was carried out using PBMCs. The source of these receptors is a woman in her twenties or thirties in good health and CMV-seronegative. Both conserved end residues are trimmed from each CDR3. Each record gives: D gene, J gene, V gene, clone size, CDR3 protein. The D gene is left open where the match is weak. Rows may omit the clone size; those that give it use once, few, many or a size class.

>TRBD1|TRBJ2-7|TRBV14|few
ASSQRQGSSEQY
>.|TRBJ1-1|TRBV18|once
ASSPPAANTEAF
>.|TRBJ1-2|TRBV29-1|.
SVARVYGYT
>.|TRBJ1-3|TRBV7-3|.
ASSSNGNTIY
>.|TRBJ2-3|TRBV28|.
ASSLGGMGSGTQY
>TRBD1|TRBJ2-4|TRBV30|.
ASGTGNIQY
>.|TRBJ1-2|TRBV7-3|.
ASSLEGAGYGYT
>.|TRBJ2-7|TRBV6-6|.
ASMGQRPYEQH
>.|TRBJ2-6|TRBV30|once
AWKRSGANVLT
>.|TRBJ2-1|TRBV1|.
TSSQAGGPYNEQF
>.|TRBJ2-1|TRBV19|few
ASSAGTGVGSGGNEQF
>.|TRBJ1-5|TRBV30|once
AWSVLLENQPQH
>.|TRBJ1-2|TRBV6-1|few
ASSEYPGANYGYT
>TRBD2|TRBJ2-2|TRBV18|.
ASSPSVSGGSTGELF
>.|TRBJ1-4|TRBV21-1|.
ASSNRGEKLF
>TRBD1|TRBJ1-4|TRBV5-6|.
ASSTGTAGNEKLF
>TRBD1|TRBJ2-7|TRBV30|.
AWSVRGTGTKEQY
>.|TRBJ2-1|TRBV9|.
ASSPSLSYNEQF
>.|TRBJ2-5|TRBV5-1|.
ASSFTPSAQETQY
>.|TRBJ2-5|TRBV7-2|once
ASSLIKRLETQY
>TRBD1|TRBJ1-4|TRBV7-9|few
ASNVGQDGEKLF